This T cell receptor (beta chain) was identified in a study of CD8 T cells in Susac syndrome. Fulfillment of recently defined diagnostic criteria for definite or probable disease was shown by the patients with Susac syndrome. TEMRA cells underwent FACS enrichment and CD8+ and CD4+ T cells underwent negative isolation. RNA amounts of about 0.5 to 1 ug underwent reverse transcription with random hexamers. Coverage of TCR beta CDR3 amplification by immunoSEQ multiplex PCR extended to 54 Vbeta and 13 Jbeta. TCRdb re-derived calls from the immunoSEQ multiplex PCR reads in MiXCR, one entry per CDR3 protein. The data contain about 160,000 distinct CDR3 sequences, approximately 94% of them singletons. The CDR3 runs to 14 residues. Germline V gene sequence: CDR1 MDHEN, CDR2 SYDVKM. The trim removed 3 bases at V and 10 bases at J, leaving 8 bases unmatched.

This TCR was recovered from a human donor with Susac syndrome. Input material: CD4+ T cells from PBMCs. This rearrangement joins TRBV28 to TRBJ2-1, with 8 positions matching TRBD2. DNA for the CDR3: TGTGCCAGCAGTTTGGGACTAGGGGATATCGAGCAGTTCTTC. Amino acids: CASSLGLGDIEQFF.